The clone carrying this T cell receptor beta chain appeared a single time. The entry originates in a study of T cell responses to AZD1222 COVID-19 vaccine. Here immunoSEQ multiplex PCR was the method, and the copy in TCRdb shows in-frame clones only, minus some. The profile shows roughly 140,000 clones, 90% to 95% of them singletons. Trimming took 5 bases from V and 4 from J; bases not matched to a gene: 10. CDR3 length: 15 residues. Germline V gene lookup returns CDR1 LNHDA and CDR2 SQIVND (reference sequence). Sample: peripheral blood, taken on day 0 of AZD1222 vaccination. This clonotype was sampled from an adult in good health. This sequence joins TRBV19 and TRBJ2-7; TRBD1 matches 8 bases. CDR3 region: CASSSSGGPTYEQYF. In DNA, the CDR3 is TGTGCCAGTAGTTCATCAGGGGGCCCAACATACGAGCAGTACTTC.